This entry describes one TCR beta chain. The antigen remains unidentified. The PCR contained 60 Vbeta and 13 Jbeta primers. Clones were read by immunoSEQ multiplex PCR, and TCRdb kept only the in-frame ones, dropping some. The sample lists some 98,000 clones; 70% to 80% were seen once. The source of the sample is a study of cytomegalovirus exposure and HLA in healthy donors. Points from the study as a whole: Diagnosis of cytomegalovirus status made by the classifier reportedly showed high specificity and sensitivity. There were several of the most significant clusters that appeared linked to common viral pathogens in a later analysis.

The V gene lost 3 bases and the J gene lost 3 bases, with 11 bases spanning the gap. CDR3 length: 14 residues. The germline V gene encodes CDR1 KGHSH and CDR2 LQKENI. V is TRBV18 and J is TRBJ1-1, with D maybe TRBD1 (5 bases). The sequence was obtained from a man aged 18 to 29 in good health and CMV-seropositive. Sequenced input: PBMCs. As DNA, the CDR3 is TGTGCCAGCTCACCTCAGGGTCTGGACACTGAAGCTTTCTTT. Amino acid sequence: CASSPQGLDTEAFF.